The entry that follows covers one TCR beta chain sequence. Its antigen is undetermined. The length of the CDR3 is 13 residues. Trimming stripped 5 bases from V and 1 base from J, with 8 bases between. The V gene's germline CDR1 is SGHTA and CDR2 FQGNSA. Resections from corrective heart surgery supplied the thymus tissue. Having surgery to correct congenital heart defects, healthy Finnish infants acted as the donors. This sample is part of a study of human thymus T cells. General study points: Related work found strong thymic repertoire overlap between unrelated individuals.

Only in-frame clones appear in the TCRdb table, and some are missing; sequencing was by immunoSEQ multiplex PCR. This sample has about 78,000 clones; 95% to 98% occur once, and the top ten carry approximately 0.03%. This chain connects TRBV7-2 to TRBJ1-1; TRBD1 might be the D (6 bases). This receptor was obtained from a boy under three years old with a congenital heart defect but otherwise immunologically healthy. Sequencing was carried out using thymus tissue. The CDR3 nucleotides are TGTGCCAGCAGCCCACAGGGGAACACTGAAGCTTTCTTT. This encodes CASSPQGNTEAFF.